The 10 T cell receptor beta chains reported below all come from one sample, sequenced in a study of blood T cell repertoires in COVID-19. Some clones are missing from TCRdb's copy, which holds only in-frame ones; the method was immunoSEQ multiplex PCR. The data show about 220,000 clones, roughly 84% seen once. Sequenced sample: peripheral blood. The receptor set was obtained from a young man with active or convalescent COVID-19.

The rearrangement joins TRBV5-1 to TRBJ2-3; 7 nucleotides align to TRBD2. Per the germline V gene, CDR1 is SGHRS and CDR2 is YFSETQ. The CDR3 is made up of 14 amino acids. Germline trimming cut 6 bases from V and 6 bases from J; bases unmatched to any gene: 10. The CDR3 protein is CASTFDAGVDTQYF. For the CDR3, the DNA is TGCGCCAGCACCTTCGACGCGGGAGTGGATACGCAGTATTTT.

This chain uses TRBV2 with TRBJ2-1; D remains unclear. The germline CDR1 and CDR2 sequences are SNHLY and FYNNEI. This CDR3 is 14 amino acids long. V lost 3 bases, J lost 0 bases, and 6 bases lay in between. This CDR3 is CASSERSSYNEQFF. The CDR3 nucleotides read TGTGCCAGCAGTGAGAGGAGCTCCTACAATGAGCAGTTCTTC. Filled out from reference TRBV2 and TRBJ2-1, the complete variable domain reads EPEVTQTPSHQVTQMGQEVILRCVPISNHLYFYWYRQILGQKVEFLVSFYNNEISEKSEIFDDQFSVERPDGSNFTLKIRSTKLEDSAMYFCASSERSSYNEQFFGPGTRLTVL.

This chain joins TRBV5-4 and TRBJ2-1, with 10 bases lining up with TRBD2. With V trimmed by 0 bases and J by 4 bases, 7 bases remained unmatched. The CDR3 consists of 17 residues. Germline lookup yields CDR1 SGHNT and CDR2 YYREEE (reference sequence). In DNA form, the CDR3 reads TGTGCCAGCAGCTTGGCCGTCCTAGCGGGGGATTACAATGAGCAGTTCTTC. It specifies CASSLAVLAGDYNEQFF.

The chain couples TRBV30 to TRBJ2-6, with D unresolved. Trimming cost V 0 bases and J 1 base, with 7 bases left between them. This CDR3 is built from 15 residues. The germline V gene encodes CDR1 GTSNPN and CDR2 SVGIG (reference sequence). The CDR3 region is CAWSVRASGANVLTF. As DNA, the CDR3 is TGTGCCTGGAGTGTACGTGCGTCTGGGGCCAACGTCCTGACTTTC.

The chain couples TRBV7-3 to TRBJ2-1, with 8 bases fitting TRBD2. This CDR3 is 15 amino acids long. Trimming took 1 base from V and 9 from J; bases not matched to a gene: 8. Looked up from germline, CDR1 is SGHTA and CDR2 is FQGTGA. The CDR3 protein is CASSLSAGGTGEQFF. The CDR3 coding sequence is TGTGCCAGCAGCTTAAGCGCGGGAGGAACGGGTGAGCAGTTCTTC.

The rearrangement joins TRBV5-6 to TRBJ1-6, with D possibly matching TRBD1 (5 bases). From germline, CDR1 is SGHDT and CDR2 YYEEEE. Trimming removed 2 bases from V and 2 bases from J, with 14 bases in between. This CDR3 contains 17 residues. The CDR3 DNA follows: TGTGCCAGCAGCTTATTAGGAGACAGTACCTATAATTCACCCCTCCACTTT. Encoded protein: CASSLLGDSTYNSPLHF.

This chain links TRBV2 with TRBJ2-7; D is ambiguous. V was pared by 7 bases and J by 1 base, with 14 bases between. The germline CDR1 and CDR2 sequences are SNHLY and FYNNEI. This CDR3 has 14 amino acids. The CDR3 bases are TGTGCCAGCAAAACAGACCAAATTTCCTACGAGCAGTACTTC. Translation: CASKTDQISYEQYF.

CDR3 protein: CASSQRRGASEQYF. The CDR3 coding sequence is TGTGCCAGCAGCCAAAGGCGGGGGGCTAGCGAGCAGTACTTC. V usage is TRBV3-1 (or the pseudogene TRBV3-2) and J usage is TRBJ2-7; 8 nucleotides match TRBD2. V was pared by 2 bases and J by 6 bases, with 6 bases of the junction left unmatched. The germline V gene encodes CDR1 LGHDT and CDR2 YNNKEL (reference sequence). This CDR3 spans 14 amino acids.

With respect to this clone: The same CDR3 can be traced to other DNA sequences in this sample. The genes are TRBV28 and TRBJ1-4; D may be TRBD1 (5 bases). The germline V gene encodes CDR1 MDHEN and CDR2 SYDVKM. V was clipped by 5 bases and J by 6 bases, with 10 bases between them. This CDR3 contains 13 residues. DNA for the CDR3: TGTGCCAGCAGTCGGGGAGGGGATGAAAAACTGTTTTTT. It encodes CASSRGGDEKLFF.

This clone has a single count. CDR3 nucleotides: TGTGCCAGCTACTTCTGGGACAGAAACTATGGCTACACCTTC. Its protein is CASYFWDRNYGYTF. The chain carries TRBV5-6 and TRBJ1-2; 7 bases are shared with TRBD1. This CDR3 spans 14 amino acids. V shed 7 bases, J shed 2 bases, and the junction held 8 bases outside the gene matches. Germline CDR1 and CDR2: SGHDT and YYEEEE.